The next 24 T cell receptor beta chains were all read from a single sample in a study of blood T cells in healthy people across ages. The authors ran a second PCR of 7 to 11 cycles using a sample-barcoded 5' primer and a J-beta primer mix. TCRdb called the 5' RACE reads again in MiXCR, with one record for every CDR3 protein. The repertoire holds some 1.5 million distinct CDR3 sequences, with roughly 27% as singletons. The sample taken for sequencing was blood. These TCRs come from a woman in her twenties or thirties in good health.

CDR3 loop: CASSLGSLGGDEQFF. The CDR3 DNA sequence: TGTGCCAGCAGTTTAGGGTCCCTCGGGGGCGATGAGCAGTTCTTC. The chain carries TRBV12-3 or TRBV12-4 and TRBJ2-7; possibly TRBD1 or TRBD2 for D (6 bases each). The J call may be faulty, since TRBJ2-1 better matches the DNA end. This CDR3 is built from 15 residues.

The V call is TRBV30, the J call TRBJ1-2; D remains unclear. The germline gives CDR1 GTSNPN, CDR2 SVGIG (reference sequence). The V end was cut by 8 bases, the J end by 12 bases, with 16 bases between. This CDR3 is built from 10 residues. CDR3 loop: CAGGRFMHTF. As DNA, the CDR3 is TGTGCCGGAGGGAGGTTTATGCACACCTTC.

This chain links TRBV12-3 or TRBV12-4 with TRBJ2-2; D unclear. The V gene lost 0 bases and the J gene lost 5 bases, with 7 bases spanning the gap. The CDR3 consists of 14 residues. CDR3 bases: TGTGCCAGCAGTTTAGCGGTACAGACCGGGGAGCTGTTTTTT. Its protein is CASSLAVQTGELFF.

The chain employs TRBV5-5 and TRBJ1-2, with D uncertain. Trimming pared 4 bases from V and 4 bases from J, leaving 11 bases between. The CDR3 consists of 13 residues. From germline, CDR1 is SGHKS and CDR2 YYEKEE (reference sequence). The CDR3 region is CASSASAVYGYTF. The CDR3 bases are TGTGCCAGCAGCGCAAGCGCGGTCTATGGCTACACCTTC.

This clonotype has just a few counts. This sequence joins TRBV12-3 or TRBV12-4 and TRBJ1-2; a possible D gene is TRBD1 (5 bases). The CDR3 loop spans 14 amino acids. Trimming left V 3 bases short and J 6 bases short, with 14 bases between. The CDR3 loop reads CASSFGQGGNGYTF. The CDR3 region has the DNA TGTGCCAGCAGTTTCGGGCAGGGAGGGAATGGCTACACCTTC.

The sample holds a few counts of this clonotype. The rearrangement joins TRBV9 to TRBJ2-3; D is ambiguous. The CDR3 contains 16 residues. Trimming left V 0 bases short and J 1 base short, with 12 bases between. Germline lookup yields CDR1 SGDLS and CDR2 YYNGEE. CDR3 sequence reads: CASSVGALERTDTQYF. DNA for the CDR3: TGTGCCAGCAGCGTAGGGGCCCTTGAACGCACAGATACGCAGTATTTT.

The chain is built from TRBV29-1 and TRBJ1-2; 10 nucleotides agree with TRBD1. Germline CDR1 reads SQVTM; CDR2 reads ANQGSEA. This CDR3 is built from 13 residues. After removal of 4 bases from V and 4 bases from J, the junction contained 3 bases not matched to a gene. CDR3 coding DNA: TGCAGCGTTGGGACAGGGGGACTCTATGGCTACACCTTC. It translates to CSVGTGGLYGYTF.

Many counts were recorded for this clonotype. V usage is TRBV6-5 and J usage is TRBJ1-2; 8 bases match TRBD1. V lost 5 bases and J lost 4; bases outside the gene matches: 3. Germline CDR1 reads MNHEY; CDR2 reads SVGAGI. The length of the CDR3 is 13 residues. The CDR3 nucleotides read TGTGCCAGCAGTGGGGACAGGTTCTATGGCTACACCTTC. Translated, it gives CASSGDRFYGYTF.

Ten or more counts support this clonotype. This chain joins TRBV3-1 and TRBJ2-1; 7 positions agree with TRBD1. The CDR3 has 14 residues. CDR1 is LGHDT and CDR2 is YNNKEL in the germline V gene (reference sequence). V lost 3 bases and J lost 11; bases outside the gene matches: 10. The CDR3 DNA sequence: TGTGCCAGCAGCCATCTTGGGACAGCCGATAAGCAGTTCTTC. This gives the protein CASSHLGTADKQFF.

As regards this clonotype: The conserved final phenylalanine or tryptophan is absent from the CDR3, which likely points to a read error. Because the CDR3's place on the DNA is in doubt, the DNA is left out and the CDR3 is given as listed by TCRdb. V usage is TRBV6-2 or TRBV6-3 and J usage is TRBJ2-4; TRBD2, as called in the table, went unchecked against the DNA. Ends included, the CDR3 has 13 residues. Germline V lookup: CDR1 MNHEY, CDR2 SVGEGT. The CDR3 is CASRGAPSFEQYI.

This clonotype was detected ten times or more. The chain employs TRBV7-9 and TRBJ2-1; D might be TRBD2 (6 bases). Trimming left V 4 bases short and J 0 bases short, with 10 bases between. CDR1 is SEHNR, CDR2 FQNEAQ, per germline (reference sequence). The CDR3 runs 15 residues. The CDR3: CASSSTGLSYNEQFF. In DNA form, the CDR3 reads TGTGCCAGCAGCTCAACGGGACTCTCCTACAATGAGCAGTTCTTC.

This clonotype has just a few counts. V usage is TRBV3-1 and J usage is TRBJ1-2; 7 positions match TRBD1. Trimming cost V 2 bases and J 4 bases; bases outside gene matches: 7. CDR1 is LGHDT, CDR2 YNNKEL, per germline (reference sequence). This CDR3 contains 15 residues. The CDR3 here is CASSQSDRAIYGYTF. The CDR3 nucleotides read TGTGCCAGCAGCCAATCTGACAGGGCGATCTATGGCTACACCTTC.

The table lists this clonotype with a few counts. V and J are TRBV20-1 and TRBJ1-2; 7 bases agree with TRBD1. The germline V gene has CDR1 DFQATT and CDR2 SNEGSKA (reference sequence). V was clipped by 4 bases and J by 6 bases; unmatched bases: 11. This CDR3 region has 14 residues. The CDR3: CSATPRTGWDGYTF. Written as DNA, the CDR3 is TGCAGTGCTACCCCGAGGACAGGTTGGGATGGCTACACCTTC.

The chain combines TRBV20-1 with TRBJ2-1; a weak D match, TRBD1 (5 bases). Germline CDR1 is DFQATT and CDR2 is SNEGSKA (reference sequence). The length of the CDR3 is 16 residues. The V end was cut by 3 bases, the J end by 5 bases, with 20 bases between. CDR3 in amino acids: CSASSDGHPINNEQFF. The CDR3 DNA follows: TGCAGTGCTAGCTCGGATGGACATCCGATAAACAATGAGCAGTTCTTC.

Comment on this clonotype: A junction end diverges from the germline sequence, so it may reflect a read error. The chain combines TRBV7-9 with TRBJ2-5, with TRBD2 matching 8 bases. The CDR3 covers 13 residues. Germline-derived CDR1 and CDR2 are SEHNR and FQNEAQ (reference sequence). Here the CDR3 reads CASNLAGSGEQYF. The CDR3 bases are TGTGCCAGCAACTTAGCGGGATCGGGAGAGCAGTACTTC.

This clonotype was recorded many times. The CDR3 DNA sequence: TGCGCCAGCAGCTCACGGACTAGCGGGTGCCCCAATGAGCAGTTCTTC. Protein product: CASSSRTSGCPNEQFF. The J gene is TRBJ2-1, the V gene TRBV4-3; 11 nucleotides agree with TRBD2. The germline V gene encodes CDR1 LGHNA and CDR2 YSLEER. The junction had 9 bases not matched to a gene; V was cut back by 5 bases and J by 6 bases. CDR3 length equals 16 residues.

This clonotype was counted a few times. This rearrangement joins TRBV6-6 to TRBJ1-2; D call uncertain. Germline lookup yields CDR1 MNHNY and CDR2 SVGAGI (reference sequence). This CDR3 is 12 amino acids long. V was cut by 10 bases and J by 6 bases, with 15 bases left in between. In nucleotides, the CDR3 is TGTGCCACCCTGGGCGGGGAGAATGGCTACACCTTC. The encoded protein is CATLGGENGYTF.

This rearrangement joins TRBV20-1 to TRBJ2-5; D may match TRBD1 or TRBD2 (5 bases each). The CDR3 sequence is 13 residues long. V lost 3 bases, J lost 3 bases, and 11 bases lay in between. CDR1 and CDR2 from the germline V gene are DFQATT and SNEGSKA (reference sequence). CDR3 region: CSASRQGEETQYF. DNA of the CDR3: TGCAGTGCTAGTCGGCAGGGAGAAGAGACCCAGTACTTC.

The J gene is TRBJ2-3, the V gene TRBV7-2, with D uncertain. Germline V gives CDR1 SGHTA, CDR2 FQGNSA. The CDR3 runs 13 residues. The V end was cut by 3 bases, the J end by 4 bases, with 8 bases between. The CDR3 sequence: CASSFAVPDTQYF. The CDR3 DNA reads as TGTGCCAGCAGCTTCGCGGTTCCAGATACGCAGTATTTT.

The chain employs TRBV18 and TRBJ1-5; D not certain. Germline CDR1 and CDR2: KGHSH and LQKENI. CDR3 length equals 14 residues. V was clipped by 3 bases and J by 4 bases, with 10 bases between them. DNA for the CDR3: TGTGCCAGCTCACCCGGAGCTTGGAATCAGCCCCAGCATTTT. It is translated as CASSPGAWNQPQHF.

This clonotype has a handful of counts. The chain joins TRBV9 to TRBJ2-3, with unresolved D. V lost 0 bases and J lost 2, with 10 bases in between. This CDR3 region has 15 residues. Germline CDR1 SGDLS, CDR2 YYNGEE. CDR3 amino acids: CASSVEAGPTDTQYF. The CDR3 DNA reads as TGTGCCAGCAGCGTAGAGGCAGGACCCACAGATACGCAGTATTTT.

The V gene is TRBV25-1, the J gene TRBJ1-1; D remains unclear. There are 12 residues in the CDR3. Per germline, CDR1 MGHDK and CDR2 SYGVNS. Trimming cost V 1 base and J 5 bases, with 5 bases left between them. The CDR3 DNA reads TGTGCCAGCAGTGAATTTGGGACTGAAGCTTTCTTT. It encodes CASSEFGTEAFF.

Many counts were recorded for this clonotype. The rearrangement uses TRBV7-6 and TRBJ1-4, with a tentative D call TRBD1 (6 bases). With 1 base removed from V and 7 bases from J, the gap between germline ends came to 7 bases. CDR1 is SGHVS and CDR2 is FNYEAQ in the germline V gene. The CDR3 is 13 residues long. CDR3 sequence (DNA): TGTGCCAGCAGCTTAGAAGGGGGTGAAAAACTGTTTTTT. This codes for CASSLEGGEKLFF.

This clonotype was recorded once. The chain recombines TRBV7-8 with TRBJ2-3; no clear D. V shed 5 bases and J shed 11 bases, with 11 bases lying between them. The length of the CDR3 is 11 residues. Germline V CDR1 and CDR2: SGHVS, FQNEAQ. Here the CDR3 DNA reads TGTGCCAGCAGCCCTTACGTCGGGCAGTATTTT. This translates into CASSPYVGQYF.